Given below is one TCR beta chain in context. The antigen remains unidentified. All donors participated as healthy donors of bone marrow. The source of the sample is a study of cytomegalovirus exposure and HLA in healthy donors. Looking at the study overall: Membership in the Caucasian-associated ancestry cluster was found for about four fifths of around 380 genotyped donors. Broader study findings: The study reported that TCR beta sequences accurately predicted HLA-A and HLA-B alleles in most subjects.

This CDR3 has 15 amino acids. Germline V gene data show CDR1 as MGHRA and CDR2 as YSYEKL. Trimming cost V 4 bases and J 0 bases; bases outside gene matches: 2. PCR was performed using 60 Vbeta and 13 Jbeta primers. TCRdb's table, derived via immunoSEQ multiplex PCR, lists solely in-frame clones and lacks some. The table has 120,000 or so clones, 70% to 85% seen once. Sequenced: PBMCs. This TCR derives from a man aged 18-30 years in good health and CMV-seronegative. The genes are TRBV4-1 and TRBJ2-3; 9 bases are shared with TRBD2. The CDR3 reads CASSPGLASTDTQYF. CDR3 in DNA: TGCGCCAGCAGCCCCGGACTAGCGAGCACAGATACGCAGTATTTT.